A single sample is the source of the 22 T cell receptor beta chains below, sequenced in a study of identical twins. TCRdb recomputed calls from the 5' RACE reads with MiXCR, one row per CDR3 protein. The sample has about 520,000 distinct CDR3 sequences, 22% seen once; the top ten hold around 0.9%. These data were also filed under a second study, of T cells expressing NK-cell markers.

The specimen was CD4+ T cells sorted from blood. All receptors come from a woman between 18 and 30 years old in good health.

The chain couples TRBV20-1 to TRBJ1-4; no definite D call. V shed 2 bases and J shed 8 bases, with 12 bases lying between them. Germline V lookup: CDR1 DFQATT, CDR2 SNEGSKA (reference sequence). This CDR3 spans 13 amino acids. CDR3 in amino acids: CSARSGREEKLFF. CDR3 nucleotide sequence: TGCAGTGCTAGATCCGGGAGGGAAGAAAAACTGTTTTTT.

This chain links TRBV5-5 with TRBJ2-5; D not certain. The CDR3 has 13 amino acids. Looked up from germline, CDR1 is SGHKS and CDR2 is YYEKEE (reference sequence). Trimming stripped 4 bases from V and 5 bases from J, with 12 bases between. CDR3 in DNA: TGTGCCAGCAGCCACCTTCTGTCGGAGACCCAGTACTTC. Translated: CASSHLLSETQYF. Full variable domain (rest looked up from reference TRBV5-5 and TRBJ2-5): DAGVTQSPTHLIKTRGQQVTLRCSPISGHKSVSWYQQVLGQGPQFIFQYYEKEERGRGNFPDRFSARQFPNYSSELNVNALLLGDSALYLCASSHLLSETQYFGPGTRLLVL.

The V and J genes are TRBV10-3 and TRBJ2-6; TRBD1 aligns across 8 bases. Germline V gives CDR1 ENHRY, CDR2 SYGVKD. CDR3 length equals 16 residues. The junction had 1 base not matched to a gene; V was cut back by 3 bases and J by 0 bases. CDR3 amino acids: CAISEQGGSGANVLTF. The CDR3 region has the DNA TGTGCCATCAGTGAACAGGGGGGCTCTGGGGCCAACGTCCTGACTTTC.

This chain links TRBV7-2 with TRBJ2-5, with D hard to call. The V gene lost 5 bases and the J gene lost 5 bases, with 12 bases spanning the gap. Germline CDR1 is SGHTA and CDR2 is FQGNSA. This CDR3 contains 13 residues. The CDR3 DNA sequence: TGTGCCAGCAGCCGCGCCTTGTTGGAGACCCAGTACTTC. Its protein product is CASSRALLETQYF.

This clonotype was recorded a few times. The CDR3 DNA sequence: TGTGCCAGCAGCCTGGACATCTCTACCCTACCCCTCCACTTT. Translating gives CASSLDISTLPLHF. This chain links TRBV12-3 or TRBV12-4 with TRBJ1-6; TRBD1 might be the D (5 bases). Trimming removed 6 bases from V and 12 bases from J, with 18 bases in between. The CDR3 loop spans 14 amino acids.

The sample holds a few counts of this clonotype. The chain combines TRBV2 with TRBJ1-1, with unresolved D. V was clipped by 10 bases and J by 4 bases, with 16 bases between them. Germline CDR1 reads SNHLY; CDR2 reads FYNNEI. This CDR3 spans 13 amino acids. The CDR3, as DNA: TGTGCCACATCTCGCGGGGAGGTCACTGAAGCTTTCTTT. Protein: CATSRGEVTEAFF.

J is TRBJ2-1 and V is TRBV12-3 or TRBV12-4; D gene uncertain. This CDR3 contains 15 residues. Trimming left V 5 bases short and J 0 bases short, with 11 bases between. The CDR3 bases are TGTGCCAGCAGTGCTCTCGTAAGCTCCTACAATGAGCAGTTCTTC. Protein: CASSALVSSYNEQFF.

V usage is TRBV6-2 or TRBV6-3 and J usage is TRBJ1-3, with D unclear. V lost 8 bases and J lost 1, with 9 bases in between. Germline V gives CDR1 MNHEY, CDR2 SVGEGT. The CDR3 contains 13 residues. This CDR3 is CASRPGSGNTIYF. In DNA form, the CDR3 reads TGTGCCAGCCGTCCGGGATCTGGAAACACCATATATTTT.

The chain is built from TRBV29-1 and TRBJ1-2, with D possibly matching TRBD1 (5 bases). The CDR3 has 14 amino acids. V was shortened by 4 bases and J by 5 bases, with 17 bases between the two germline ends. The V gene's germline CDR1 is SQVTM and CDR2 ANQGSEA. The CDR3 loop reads CSVGGRGPQYGYTF. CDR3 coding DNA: TGCAGCGTTGGGGGTAGGGGTCCTCAATATGGCTACACCTTC.

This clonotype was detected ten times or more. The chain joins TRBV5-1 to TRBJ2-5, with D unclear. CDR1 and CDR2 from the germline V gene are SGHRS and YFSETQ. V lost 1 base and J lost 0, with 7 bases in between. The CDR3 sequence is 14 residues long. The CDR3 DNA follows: TGCGCCAGCAGCTTGCGGACGGACCAAGAGACCCAGTACTTC. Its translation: CASSLRTDQETQYF.

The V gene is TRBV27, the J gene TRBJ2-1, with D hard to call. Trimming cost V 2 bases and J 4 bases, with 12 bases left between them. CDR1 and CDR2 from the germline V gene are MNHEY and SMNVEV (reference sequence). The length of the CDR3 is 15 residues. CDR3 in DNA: TGTGCCAGCAGTTTACGACCTGCGCTGTACAATGAGCAGTTCTTC. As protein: CASSLRPALYNEQFF.

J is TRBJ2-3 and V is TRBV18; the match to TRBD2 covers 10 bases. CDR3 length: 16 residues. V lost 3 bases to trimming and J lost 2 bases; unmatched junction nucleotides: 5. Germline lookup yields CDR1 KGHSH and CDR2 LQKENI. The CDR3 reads CASSPFGLAATDTQYF. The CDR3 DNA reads TGTGCCAGCTCACCTTTCGGACTAGCGGCCACAGATACGCAGTATTTT.

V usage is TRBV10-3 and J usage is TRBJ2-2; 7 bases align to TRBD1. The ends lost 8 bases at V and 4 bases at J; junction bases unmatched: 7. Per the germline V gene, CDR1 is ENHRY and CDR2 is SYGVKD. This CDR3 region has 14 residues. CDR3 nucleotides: TGTGCCATCCGATTGCAGGGGGTCACCGGGGAGCTGTTTTTT. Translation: CAIRLQGVTGELFF.

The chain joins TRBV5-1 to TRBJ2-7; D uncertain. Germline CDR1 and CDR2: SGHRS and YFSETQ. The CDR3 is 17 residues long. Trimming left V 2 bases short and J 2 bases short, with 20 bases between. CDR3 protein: CASSFGPAARQPYEQYF. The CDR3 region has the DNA TGCGCCAGCAGCTTCGGTCCTGCGGCACGCCAACCCTACGAGCAGTACTTC.

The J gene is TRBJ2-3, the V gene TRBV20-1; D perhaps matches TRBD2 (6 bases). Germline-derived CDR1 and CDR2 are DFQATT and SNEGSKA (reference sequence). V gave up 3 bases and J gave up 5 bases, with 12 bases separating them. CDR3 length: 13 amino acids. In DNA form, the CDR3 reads TGCAGTGCTAGTGGCCTGGAGGGAGATACGCAGTATTTT. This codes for CSASGLEGDTQYF.

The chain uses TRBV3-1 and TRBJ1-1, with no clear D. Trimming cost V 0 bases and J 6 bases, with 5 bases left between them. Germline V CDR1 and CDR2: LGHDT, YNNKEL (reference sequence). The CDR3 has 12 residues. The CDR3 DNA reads TGTGCCAGCAGCCAAGACAGTTCTGAAGCTTTCTTT. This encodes CASSQDSSEAFF.

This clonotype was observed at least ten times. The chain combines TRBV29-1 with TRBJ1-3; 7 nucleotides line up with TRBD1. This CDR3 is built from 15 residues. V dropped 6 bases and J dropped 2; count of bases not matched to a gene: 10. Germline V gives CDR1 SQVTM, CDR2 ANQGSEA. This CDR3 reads CSVGLGTEPGNTIYF. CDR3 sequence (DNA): TGCAGCGTGGGACTTGGGACAGAACCTGGAAACACCATATATTTT. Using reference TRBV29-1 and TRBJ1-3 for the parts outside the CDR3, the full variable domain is SAVISQKPSRDICQRGTSLTIQCQVDSQVTMMFWYRQQPGQSLTLIATANQGSEATYESGFVIDKFPISRPNLTFSTLTVSNMSPEDSSIYLCSVGLGTEPGNTIYFGEGSWLTVV.

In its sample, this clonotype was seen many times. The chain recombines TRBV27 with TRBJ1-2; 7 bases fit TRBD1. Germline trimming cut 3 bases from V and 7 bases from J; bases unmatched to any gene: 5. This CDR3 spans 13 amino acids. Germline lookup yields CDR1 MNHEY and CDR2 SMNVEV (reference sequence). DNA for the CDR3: TGTGCCAGCAGTTTCTCCGGGACAGCTGGCTACACCTTC. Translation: CASSFSGTAGYTF.

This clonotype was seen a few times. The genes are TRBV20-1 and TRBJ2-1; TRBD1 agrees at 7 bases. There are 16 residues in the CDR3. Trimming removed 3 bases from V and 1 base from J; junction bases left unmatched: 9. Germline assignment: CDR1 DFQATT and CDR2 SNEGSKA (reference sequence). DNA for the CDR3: TGCAGTGCTAGCTCAATACAGGGGACATCCTACAATGAGCAGTTCTTC. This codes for CSASSIQGTSYNEQFF.

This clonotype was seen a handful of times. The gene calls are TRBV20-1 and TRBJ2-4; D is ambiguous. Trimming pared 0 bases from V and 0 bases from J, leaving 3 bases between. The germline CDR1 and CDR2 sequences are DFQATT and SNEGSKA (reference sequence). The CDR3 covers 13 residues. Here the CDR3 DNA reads TGCAGTGCTAGAGATCTAGCCAAAAACATTCAGTACTTC. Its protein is CSARDLAKNIQYF.

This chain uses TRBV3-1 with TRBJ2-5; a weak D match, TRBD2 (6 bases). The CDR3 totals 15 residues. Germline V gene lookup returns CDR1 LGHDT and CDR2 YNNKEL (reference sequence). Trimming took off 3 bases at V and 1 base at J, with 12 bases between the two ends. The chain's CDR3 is CASSQRGGVQETQYF. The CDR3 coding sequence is TGTGCCAGCAGCCAGAGAGGAGGGGTCCAAGAGACCCAGTACTTC.

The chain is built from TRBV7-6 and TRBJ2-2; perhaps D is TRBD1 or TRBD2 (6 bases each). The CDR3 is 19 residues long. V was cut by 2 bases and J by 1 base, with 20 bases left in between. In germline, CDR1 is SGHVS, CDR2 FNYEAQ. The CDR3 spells CASSLQGTGGTRNTGELFF. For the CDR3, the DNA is TGTGCCAGCAGCTTACAGGGGACTGGGGGAACTAGGAACACCGGGGAGCTGTTTTTT. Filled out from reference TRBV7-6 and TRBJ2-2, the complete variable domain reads GAGVSQSPRYKVTKRGQDVALRCDPISGHVSLYWYRQALGQGPEFLTYFNYEAQQDKSGLPNDRFSAERPEGSISTLTIQRTEQRDSAMYRCASSLQGTGGTRNTGELFFGEGSRLTVL.